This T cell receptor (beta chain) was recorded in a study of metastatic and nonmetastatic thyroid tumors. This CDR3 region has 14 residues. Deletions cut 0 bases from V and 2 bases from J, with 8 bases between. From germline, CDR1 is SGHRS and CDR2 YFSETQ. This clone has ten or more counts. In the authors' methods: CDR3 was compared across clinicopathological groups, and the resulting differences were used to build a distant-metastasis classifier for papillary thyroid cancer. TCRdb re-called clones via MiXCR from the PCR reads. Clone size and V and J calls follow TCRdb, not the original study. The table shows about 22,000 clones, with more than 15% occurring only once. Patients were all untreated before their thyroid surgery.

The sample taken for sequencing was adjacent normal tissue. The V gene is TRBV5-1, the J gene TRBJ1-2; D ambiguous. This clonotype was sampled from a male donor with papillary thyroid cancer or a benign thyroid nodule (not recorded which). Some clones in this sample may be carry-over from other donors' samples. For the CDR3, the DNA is TGCGCCAGCAGCTTGGGCGGCGGCAACTATGGCTACACCTTC. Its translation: CASSLGGGNYGYTF.